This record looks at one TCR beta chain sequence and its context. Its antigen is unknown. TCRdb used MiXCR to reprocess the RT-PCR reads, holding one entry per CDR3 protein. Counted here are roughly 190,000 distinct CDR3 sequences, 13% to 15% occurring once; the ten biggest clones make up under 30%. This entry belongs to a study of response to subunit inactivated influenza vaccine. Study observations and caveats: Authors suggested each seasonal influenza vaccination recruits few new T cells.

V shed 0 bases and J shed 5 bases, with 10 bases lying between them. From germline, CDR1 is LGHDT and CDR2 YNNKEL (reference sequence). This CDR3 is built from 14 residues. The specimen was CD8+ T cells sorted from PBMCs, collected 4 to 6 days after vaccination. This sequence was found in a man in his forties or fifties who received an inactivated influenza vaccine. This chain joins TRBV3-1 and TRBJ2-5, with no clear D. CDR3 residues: CASSQDRWVETQYF. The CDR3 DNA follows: TGTGCCAGCAGCCAAGATCGGTGGGTCGAGACCCAGTACTTC.